These 9 T cell receptor beta chains were all obtained from the same sample, sequenced in a study of tumor-infiltrating lymphocytes in primary liver carcinoma. Making TCR beta cDNA involved around 540 ng total RNA and a constant-region primer. Three rounds of nested multiplex PCR with slightly modified ARM-PCR produced TCR beta libraries. Use of TRBV1-TRBV30 forward primers with a C-beta reverse primer characterized the first two PCR rounds, which lasted around 11 cycles each. One entry per CDR3 protein, called by TCRdb with MiXCR from the multiplex PCR reads. The sample carries 30,000 to 40,000 distinct CDR3 sequences, under 75% recorded once. Co-extracting RNA and DNA was done with about 17-30 mg of unsorted bulk tissue as input. Sequencing was carried out using liver tumor tissue from sampling region 4. The subset denotes: tumor region T4, right-lateral pole. The receptors originated from a man aged 40-55 years with primary liver carcinoma and hepatitis B virus infection.

To note about this clonotype: The junction does not match germline at one end; this may be a read error. CDR3 loop: CSCMDSEETQYF. CDR3 nucleotide sequence: TGCAGCTGTATGGACAGTGAAGAGACCCAGTATTTC. This chain uses TRBV29-1 with TRBJ2-5; tentatively, D is TRBD1 (6 bases). The germline V gene has CDR1 SQVTM and CDR2 ANQGSEA. This CDR3 is built from 12 residues. Variable domain in full (rest from reference TRBV29-1 and TRBJ2-5): SAVISQKPSRDICQRGTSLTIQCQVDSQVTMMFWYRQQPGQSLTLIATANQGSEATYESGFVIDKFPISRPNLTFSTLTVSNMSPEDSSIYLCSCMDSEETQYFGPGTRLLVL.

Regarding this clonotype: Germline is not matched at one junction end, which may reflect a read error. This chain connects TRBV4-1 to TRBJ2-1, with TRBD2 identical over 7 bases. The CDR3 runs 18 residues. Germline V lookup: CDR1 MGHRA, CDR2 YSYEKL. The CDR3 reads CASSQDRGGRARVRNERF. CDR3 sequence (DNA): TGCGCCAGCAGCCAAGACCGAGGAGGGAGGGCCAGGGTTCGCAATGAGCGGTTC.

For this clonotype: One junction end disagrees with the germline gene, perhaps due to a read error. The chain combines TRBV30 with TRBJ2-1, with D possibly being TRBD1 or TRBD2 (6 bases each). Looked up from germline, CDR1 is GTSNPN and CDR2 is SVGIG (reference sequence). CDR3 length: 14 amino acids. The CDR3 loop is CASSGARGVRGQFF. DNA for the CDR3: TGTGCCTCGAGTGGGGCTAGGGGGGTCCGGGGACAGTTCTTC.

Comments on this clonotype: Germline and junction disagree at one end, which may indicate a read error. This sequence joins TRBV29-1 and TRBJ2-7, with TRBD2 identical over 7 bases. The CDR3 covers 13 residues. CDR1 and CDR2 from the germline V gene are SQVTM and ANQGSEA. The CDR3 region has the DNA TGCAGAGTTCAATCGAGGGGAGGGCGCGAGCAATACTTC. Its translation is CRVQSRGGREQYF.

For this clonotype: One end of the junction does not line up with germline, which may come from a read error. The CDR3 sequence is CAGSYWMADNEQFF. In DNA form, the CDR3 reads TGTGCCGGCAGTTACTGGATGGCGGACAATGAGCAGTTCTTC. The chain joins TRBV6-6 to TRBJ2-1, with D unclear. The CDR3 totals 14 residues. Germline V gene data show CDR1 as MNHNY and CDR2 as SVGAGI (reference sequence).

This chain uses TRBV6-5 with TRBJ1-6; D not resolved. Trimming removed 11 bases at V and 6 bases at J, with 17 bases between. Germline V gives CDR1 MNHEY, CDR2 SVGAGI. The length of the CDR3 is 14 residues. The CDR3 DNA sequence: TGTGCCCGATCATGGATAACCCCTAATTCACCCCTCCACTTT. Its translation: CARSWITPNSPLHF.

Concerning this clonotype: A read error may produce the germline difference seen at one junction end. The chain joins TRBV12-3 or TRBV12-4 to TRBJ1-2; TRBD1 matches 10 bases. The CDR3 is 12 amino acids. The CDR3 region is CAIRQGADGYAF. The CDR3, as DNA: TGTGCCATCAGACAGGGGGCCGATGGCTACGCCTTC.

Regarding this clonotype: A junction end diverges from the germline sequence, so it may reflect a read error. J is TRBJ2-7 and V is TRBV5-1; TRBD2 matches at 7 bases. The CDR3 is made up of 14 amino acids. Germline loops: CDR1 SGHRS, CDR2 YFSETQ. For the CDR3, the DNA is TGCACCAGCGGGGAGACCATCTTAAACGGCGAGCAGTACTTC. It yields the protein CTSGETILNGEQYF. The full variable domain, its missing parts supplied by reference TRBV5-1 and TRBJ2-7, is KAGVTQTPRYLIKTRGQQVTLSCSPISGHRSVSWYQQTPGQGLQFLFEYFSETQRNKGNFPGRFSGRQFSNSRSEMNVSTLELGDSALYLCTSGETILNGEQYFGPGTRLTVT.

Comment on this clonotype: Likely a read error: the CDR3 ends without its conserved phenylalanine or tryptophan. The chain employs TRBV24-1 and TRBJ2-1, with D unclear. CDR1 and CDR2 from the germline V gene are KGHDR and SFDVKD. V lost 4 bases, J lost 13 bases, and 13 bases lay in between. CDR3 size: 12 residues. In nucleotides, the CDR3 is TGTGCCACCAGTGAACTTCAAGGCGAACAGTTCTTA. This gives the protein CATSELQGEQFL.